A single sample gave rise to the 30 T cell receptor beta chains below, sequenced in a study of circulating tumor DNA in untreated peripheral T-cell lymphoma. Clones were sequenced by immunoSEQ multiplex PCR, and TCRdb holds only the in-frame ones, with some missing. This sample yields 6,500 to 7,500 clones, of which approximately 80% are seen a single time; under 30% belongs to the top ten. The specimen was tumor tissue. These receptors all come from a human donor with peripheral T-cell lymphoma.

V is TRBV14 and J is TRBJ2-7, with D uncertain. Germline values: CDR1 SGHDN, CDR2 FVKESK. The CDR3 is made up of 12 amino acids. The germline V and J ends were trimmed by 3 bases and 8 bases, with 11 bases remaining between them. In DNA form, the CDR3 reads TGTGCCAGCAGCCACGCCCCGGGTAAGCAGTACTTC. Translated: CASSHAPGKQYF.

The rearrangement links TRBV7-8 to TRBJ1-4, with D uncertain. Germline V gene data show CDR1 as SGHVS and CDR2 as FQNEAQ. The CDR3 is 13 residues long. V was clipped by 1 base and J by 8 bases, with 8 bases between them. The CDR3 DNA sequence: TGTGCCAGCAGCTTAGACATGAGGGAAAAACTGTTTTTT. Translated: CASSLDMREKLFF.

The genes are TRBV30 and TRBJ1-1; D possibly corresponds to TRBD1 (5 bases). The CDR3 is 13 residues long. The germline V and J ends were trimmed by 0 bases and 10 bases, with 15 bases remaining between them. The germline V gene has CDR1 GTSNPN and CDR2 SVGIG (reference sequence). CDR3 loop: CAWSVPGSGGAFF. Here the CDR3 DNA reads TGTGCCTGGAGTGTACCGGGATCGGGGGGAGCTTTCTTT.

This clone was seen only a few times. CDR3 coding DNA: TGTGCCTGGTTCCGCAGGGCGGCATATGGCTACACCTTC. This gives the protein CAWFRRAAYGYTF. The chain links TRBV30 to TRBJ1-2; D is perhaps TRBD1 (5 bases). V gave up 5 bases and J gave up 5 bases, with 15 bases separating them. This CDR3 contains 13 residues. Germline V gives CDR1 GTSNPN, CDR2 SVGIG (reference sequence).

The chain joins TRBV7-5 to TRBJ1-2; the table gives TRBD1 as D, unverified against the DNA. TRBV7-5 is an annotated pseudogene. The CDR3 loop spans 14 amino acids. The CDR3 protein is CASSLGQTNYGYTF. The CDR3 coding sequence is TGTGCCAGCAGCTTAGGACAGACTAACTATGGCTACACCTTC.

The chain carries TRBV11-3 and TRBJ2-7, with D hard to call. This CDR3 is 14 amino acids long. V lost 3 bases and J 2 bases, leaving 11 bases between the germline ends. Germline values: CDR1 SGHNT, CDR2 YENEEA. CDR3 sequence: CASSLAGQPYEQYF. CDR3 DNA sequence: TGTGCCAGCAGCTTGGCCGGGCAGCCCTACGAGCAGTACTTC.

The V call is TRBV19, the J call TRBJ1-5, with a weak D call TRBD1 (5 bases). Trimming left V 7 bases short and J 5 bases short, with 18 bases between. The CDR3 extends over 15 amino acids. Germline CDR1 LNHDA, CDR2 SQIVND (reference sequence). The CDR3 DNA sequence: TGTGCCAGTAAAGGTATCTACAGGAGGGATCAGCCCCAGCATTTT. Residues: CASKGIYRRDQPQHF.

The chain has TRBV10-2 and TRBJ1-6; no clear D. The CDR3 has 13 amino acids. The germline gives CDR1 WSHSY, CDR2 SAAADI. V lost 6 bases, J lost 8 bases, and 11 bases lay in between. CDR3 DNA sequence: TGCGCCAGCAGACTTAGAATCGATTCACCCCTCCACTTT. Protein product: CASRLRIDSPLHF.

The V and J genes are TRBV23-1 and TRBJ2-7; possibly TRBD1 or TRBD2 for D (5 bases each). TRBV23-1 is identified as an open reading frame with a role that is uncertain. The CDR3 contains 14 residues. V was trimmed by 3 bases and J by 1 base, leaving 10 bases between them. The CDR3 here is CASSHRDGSYEQYF. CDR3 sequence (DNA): TGCGCCAGCAGTCACCGGGACGGATCCTACGAGCAGTACTTC.

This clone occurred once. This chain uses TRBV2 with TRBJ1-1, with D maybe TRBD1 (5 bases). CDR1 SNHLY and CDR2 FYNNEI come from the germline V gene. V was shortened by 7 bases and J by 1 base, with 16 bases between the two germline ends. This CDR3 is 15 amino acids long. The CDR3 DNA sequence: TGTGCCAGCAAAGCGGGGGGTAAGAGGAACACTGAAGCTTTCTTT. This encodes CASKAGGKRNTEAFF.

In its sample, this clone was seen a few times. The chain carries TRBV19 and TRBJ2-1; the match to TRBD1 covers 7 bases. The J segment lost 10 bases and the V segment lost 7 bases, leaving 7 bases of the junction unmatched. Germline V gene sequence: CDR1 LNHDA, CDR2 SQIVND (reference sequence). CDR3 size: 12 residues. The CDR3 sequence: CASNKGAREQFF. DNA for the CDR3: TGTGCCAGTAATAAGGGGGCGAGGGAGCAGTTCTTC.

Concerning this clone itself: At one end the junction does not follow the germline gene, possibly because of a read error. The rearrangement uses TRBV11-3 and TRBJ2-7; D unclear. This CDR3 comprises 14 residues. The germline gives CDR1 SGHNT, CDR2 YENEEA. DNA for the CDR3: TGTGCCAACAGCTTAGATCCAGACCTCTACGAGCAGTACTTC. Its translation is CANSLDPDLYEQYF.

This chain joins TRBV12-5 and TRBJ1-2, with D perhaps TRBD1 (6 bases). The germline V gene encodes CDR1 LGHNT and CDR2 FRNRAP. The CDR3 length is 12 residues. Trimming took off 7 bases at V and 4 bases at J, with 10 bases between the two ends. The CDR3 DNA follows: TGTGCTAGTGCTTCGGACAGCTATGGCTACACCTTC. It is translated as CASASDSYGYTF.

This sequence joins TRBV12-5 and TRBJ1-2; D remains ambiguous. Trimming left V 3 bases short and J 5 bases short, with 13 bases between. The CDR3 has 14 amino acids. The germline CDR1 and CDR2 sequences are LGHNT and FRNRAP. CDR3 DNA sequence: TGTGCTAGTGGTTTCCCTGGAAGAGAGTATGGCTACACCTTC. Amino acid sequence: CASGFPGREYGYTF.

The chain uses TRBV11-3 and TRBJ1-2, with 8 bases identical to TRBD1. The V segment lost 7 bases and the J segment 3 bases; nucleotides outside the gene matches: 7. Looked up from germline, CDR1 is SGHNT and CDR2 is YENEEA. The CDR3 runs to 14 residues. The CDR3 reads CASTSGQGYYGYTF. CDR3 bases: TGTGCCAGCACCTCAGGACAGGGCTACTATGGCTACACCTTC.

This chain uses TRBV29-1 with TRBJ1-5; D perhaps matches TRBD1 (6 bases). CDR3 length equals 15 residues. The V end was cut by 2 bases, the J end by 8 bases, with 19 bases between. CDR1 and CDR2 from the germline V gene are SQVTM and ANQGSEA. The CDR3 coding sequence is TGCAGCGTTGAAACGGTGACAGGCGGTATGGAGCCCCAGCATTTT. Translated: CSVETVTGGMEPQHF.

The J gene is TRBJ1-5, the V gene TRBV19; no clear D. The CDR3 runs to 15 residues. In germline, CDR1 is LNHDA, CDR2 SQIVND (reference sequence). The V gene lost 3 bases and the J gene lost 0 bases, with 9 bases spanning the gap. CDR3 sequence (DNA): TGTGCCAGTAGTATCCTGAGTTATAGCAATCAGCCCCAGCATTTT. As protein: CASSILSYSNQPQHF.

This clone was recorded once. CDR3: CASTTGSYNSPLHF. The CDR3 nucleotides are TGTGCTAGTACAACAGGGTCCTATAATTCACCCCTCCACTTT. J is TRBJ1-6 and V is TRBV12-5; tentative D call: TRBD1 (6 bases). This CDR3 is built from 14 residues. The germline V gene encodes CDR1 LGHNT and CDR2 FRNRAP. The V end was cut by 8 bases, the J end by 1 base, with 9 bases between.

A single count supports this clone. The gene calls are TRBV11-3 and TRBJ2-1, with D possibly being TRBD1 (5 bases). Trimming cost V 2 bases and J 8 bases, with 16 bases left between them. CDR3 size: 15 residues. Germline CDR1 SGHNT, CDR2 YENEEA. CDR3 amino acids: CASSLQGGWYDEQFF. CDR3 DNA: TGTGCCAGCAGCTTACAGGGTGGTTGGTACGATGAGCAGTTCTTC.

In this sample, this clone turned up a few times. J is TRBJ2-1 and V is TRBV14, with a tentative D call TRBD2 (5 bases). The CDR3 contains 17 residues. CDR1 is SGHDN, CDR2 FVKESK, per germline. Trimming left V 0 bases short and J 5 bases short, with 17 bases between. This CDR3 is CASSQDRSLAGDNEQFF. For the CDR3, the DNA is TGTGCCAGCAGCCAAGATCGAAGCCTAGCCGGGGACAATGAGCAGTTCTTC.

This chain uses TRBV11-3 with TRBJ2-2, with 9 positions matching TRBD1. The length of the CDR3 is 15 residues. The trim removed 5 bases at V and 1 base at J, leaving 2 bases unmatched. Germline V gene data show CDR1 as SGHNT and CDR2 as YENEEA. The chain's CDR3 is CASSPGQGNTGELFF. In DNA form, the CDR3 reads TGTGCCAGCAGCCCGGGACAGGGGAACACCGGGGAGCTGTTTTTT.

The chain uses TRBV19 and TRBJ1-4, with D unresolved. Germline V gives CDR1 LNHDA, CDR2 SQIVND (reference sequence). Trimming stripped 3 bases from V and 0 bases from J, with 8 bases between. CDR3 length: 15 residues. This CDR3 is CASSIPEATNEKLFF. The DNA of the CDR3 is TGTGCCAGTAGTATTCCCGAAGCAACTAATGAAAAACTGTTTTTT.

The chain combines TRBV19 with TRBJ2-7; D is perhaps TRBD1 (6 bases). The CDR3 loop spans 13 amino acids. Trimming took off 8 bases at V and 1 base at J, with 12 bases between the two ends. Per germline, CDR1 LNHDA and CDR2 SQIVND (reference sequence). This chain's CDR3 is CASSGTRSYEQYF. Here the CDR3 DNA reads TGTGCCAGTTCCGGGACACGATCCTACGAGCAGTACTTC.

Here the CDR3 reads CATSRALAGEKTQYF. CDR3 DNA: TGTGCCACCAGCAGAGCACTAGCGGGGGAGAAGACCCAGTACTTC. The rearrangement uses TRBV15 and TRBJ2-5, with 11 bases that match TRBD2. V shed 1 base and J 6 bases; nucleotides not matched to a gene: 4. The germline V gene has CDR1 LNHNV and CDR2 YYDKDF (reference sequence). The CDR3 totals 15 residues.

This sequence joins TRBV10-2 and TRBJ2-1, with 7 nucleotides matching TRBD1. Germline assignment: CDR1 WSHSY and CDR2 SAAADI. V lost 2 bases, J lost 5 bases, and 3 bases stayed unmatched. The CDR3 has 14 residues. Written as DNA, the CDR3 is TGCGCCAGCAGTGAGGGGACAGCCAACAATGAGCAGTTCTTC. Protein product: CASSEGTANNEQFF.

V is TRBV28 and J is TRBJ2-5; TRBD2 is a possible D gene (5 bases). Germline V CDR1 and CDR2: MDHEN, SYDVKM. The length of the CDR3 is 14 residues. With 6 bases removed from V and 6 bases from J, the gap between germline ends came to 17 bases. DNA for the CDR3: TGTGCCAGCAGACCTATACTAGGTCTGAAGACCCAGTACTTC. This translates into CASRPILGLKTQYF.

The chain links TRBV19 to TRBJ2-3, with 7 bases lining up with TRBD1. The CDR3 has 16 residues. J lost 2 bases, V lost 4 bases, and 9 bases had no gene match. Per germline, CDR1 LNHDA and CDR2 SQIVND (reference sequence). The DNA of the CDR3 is TGTGCCAGTAGTAAACCGGGACAGCGTTTCACAGATACGCAGTATTTT. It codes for CASSKPGQRFTDTQYF.

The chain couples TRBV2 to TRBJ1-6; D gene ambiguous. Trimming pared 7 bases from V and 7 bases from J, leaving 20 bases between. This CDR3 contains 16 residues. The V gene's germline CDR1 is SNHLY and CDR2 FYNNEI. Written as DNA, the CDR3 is TGTGCCAGCATGCTCGAAGGAGGCGTTCTAAATTCACCCCTCCACTTT. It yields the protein CASMLEGGVLNSPLHF. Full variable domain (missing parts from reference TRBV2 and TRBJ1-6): EPEVTQTPSHQVTQMGQEVILRCVPISNHLYFYWYRQILGQKVEFLVSFYNNEISEKSEIFDDQFSVERPDGSNFTLKIRSTKLEDSAMYFCASMLEGGVLNSPLHFGNGTRLTVT.

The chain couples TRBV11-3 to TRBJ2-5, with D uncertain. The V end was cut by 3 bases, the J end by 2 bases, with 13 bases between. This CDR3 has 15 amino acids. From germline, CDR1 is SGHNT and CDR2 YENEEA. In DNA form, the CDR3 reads TGTGCCAGCAGCTTGGTCCTTGCCAGACAAGAGACCCAGTACTTC. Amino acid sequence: CASSLVLARQETQYF.

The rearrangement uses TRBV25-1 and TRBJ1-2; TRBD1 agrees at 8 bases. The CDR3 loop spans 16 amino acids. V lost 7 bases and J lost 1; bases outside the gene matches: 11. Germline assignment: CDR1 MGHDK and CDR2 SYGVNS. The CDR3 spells CASTGQGSGGNYGYTF. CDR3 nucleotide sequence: TGTGCCAGCACCGGACAGGGAAGTGGGGGTAACTATGGCTACACCTTC.